The 20 T cell receptor beta chains presented below share a single source sample, sequenced in a study of T cell repertoires in cytomegalovirus infection (dated by TCRdb to about 2019). These receptors are not linked to any known antigen. Sequencing took place on an Illumina HiSeq 1500. The public reads were reprocessed in TCRdb via fastp at Q25 and MiXCR, keeping in-frame beta chains. Every entry covers one CDR3 protein and lists the most common genes and DNA from its rows. The sample table shows some 500,000 distinct CDR3 sequences, and almost 40% are seen once. The top ten clones comprise 48% of the sample. Reading the label with the study, this specimen's treatment or condition is: in vitro stimulation with specific CMV peptide epitopes to enrich CMV-specific T cells. Source: cultured PBMCs, taken from culture after CMV antigen stimulation. Every receptor here comes from a human donor in good health (CMV status not recorded). Some clones in this sample may be carry-over from other donors' samples.

A few counts support this clonotype. The chain couples TRBV19 to TRBJ1-1, with D perhaps TRBD1 (6 bases). Germline CDR1 and CDR2: LNHDA and SQIVND (reference sequence). V gave up 5 bases and J gave up 4 bases, with 11 bases separating them. This CDR3 spans 13 amino acids. The CDR3 region is CASSFRGVTEAFF. In DNA, the CDR3 is TGTGCCAGTAGTTTCAGGGGAGTCACTGAAGCTTTCTTT.

This clonotype appeared a few times. The chain employs TRBV10-3 and TRBJ2-3, with D uncertain. The germline V gene encodes CDR1 ENHRY and CDR2 SYGVKD. The V gene lost 0 bases and the J gene lost 6 bases, with 4 bases spanning the gap. This CDR3 region has 12 residues. As DNA, the CDR3 is TGTGCCATCAGTGAGTCGTCGGATACGCAGTATTTT. It specifies CAISESSDTQYF.

This clonotype was counted ten times or more. The chain couples TRBV7-2 to TRBJ2-7, with TRBD1 matching over 7 bases. With 0 bases clipped from V and 1 base from J, the junction kept 6 bases outside the gene matches. Per the germline V gene, CDR1 is SGHTA and CDR2 is FQGNSA. There are 16 residues in the CDR3. The CDR3, as DNA: TGTGCCAGCAGCTTAGCAAGGGGGCTGTCGTCCTACGAGCAGTACTTC. It yields the protein CASSLARGLSSYEQYF.

The chain uses TRBV28 and TRBJ1-2; 8 nucleotides match TRBD1. This CDR3 spans 15 amino acids. CDR1 and CDR2 from the germline V gene are MDHEN and SYDVKM. Trimming cost V 3 bases and J 3 bases; bases outside gene matches: 6. CDR3 bases: TGTGCCAGCAGTTTTTCAGGGGGCCCGGACTATGGCTACACCTTC. This translates into CASSFSGGPDYGYTF.

The chain joins TRBV7-2 to TRBJ2-3; TRBD2 aligns across 14 bases. Germline CDR1 and CDR2: SGHTA and FQGNSA. Germline trimming cut 3 bases from V and 1 base from J; bases unmatched to any gene: 9. The CDR3 loop spans 19 amino acids. The CDR3 bases are TGTGCCAGCAGCTTTCCCGGGACTAGCGGGAGTTTGGGCACAGATACGCAGTATTTT. This encodes CASSFPGTSGSLGTDTQYF.

In this sample, this clonotype turned up a few times. The chain is built from TRBV11-2 and TRBJ2-5, with 8 bases aligning to TRBD2. The CDR3 runs 15 residues. Unmatched junction bases numbered 5, after V lost 3 bases and J lost 2 bases. Germline lookup yields CDR1 SGHAT and CDR2 FQNNGV. The CDR3 coding sequence is TGTGCCAGCAGCTTGTTAGCGGGGCCACAAGAGACCCAGTACTTC. Translating gives CASSLLAGPQETQYF. The whole variable domain, filled in from reference TRBV11-2 and TRBJ2-5, reads EAGVAQSPRYKIIEKRQSVAFWCNPISGHATLYWYQQILGQGPKLLIQFQNNGVVDDSQLPKDRFSAERLKGVDSTLKIQPAKLEDSAVYLCASSLLAGPQETQYFGPGTRLLVL.

The chain joins TRBV5-1 to TRBJ1-3; no firm D call. Germline V lookup: CDR1 SGHRS, CDR2 YFSETQ. Trimming removed 0 bases from V and 8 bases from J, with 12 bases in between. This CDR3 contains 14 residues. The CDR3 region is CASSLGDTKDTIYF. The CDR3 DNA reads as TGCGCCAGCAGCTTGGGAGACACCAAGGACACCATATATTTT.

The CDR3, as DNA: TGTGCCAGCAGCTTAAAACCGCCTAGCGGGAGCCTATACGAGCAGTACTTC. Its protein is CASSLKPPSGSLYEQYF. This sequence joins TRBV11-2 and TRBJ2-7, with 10 positions matching TRBD2. Unmatched junction bases numbered 11, after V lost 2 bases and J lost 4 bases. The V gene's germline CDR1 is SGHAT and CDR2 FQNNGV. CDR3 size: 17 residues.

This rearrangement joins TRBV9 to TRBJ1-1; D remains unclear. The germline V gene encodes CDR1 SGDLS and CDR2 YYNGEE. The V end was cut by 0 bases, the J end by 0 bases, with 6 bases between. The CDR3 is 14 residues long. Here the CDR3 reads CASSVESVNTEAFF. In nucleotides, the CDR3 is TGTGCCAGCAGCGTAGAGTCCGTGAACACTGAAGCTTTCTTT. Full variable domain (rest looked up from reference TRBV9 and TRBJ1-1): DSGVTQTPKHLITATGQRVTLRCSPRSGDLSVYWYQQSLDQGLQFLIQYYNGEERAKGNILERFSAQQFPDLHSELNLSSLELGDSALYFCASSVESVNTEAFFGQGTRLTVV.

The chain links TRBV12-3 or TRBV12-4 to TRBJ2-7; TRBD1 agrees at 8 bases. The V and J ends lost 5 bases and 3 bases, in that order; junction bases with no gene match: 3. CDR3 length equals 13 residues. CDR3 sequence reads: CASSQGAGYEQYF. The CDR3 DNA reads TGTGCCAGCAGTCAGGGGGCCGGCTACGAGCAGTACTTC.

The chain joins TRBV10-3 to TRBJ1-5; D is perhaps TRBD1 (6 bases). This CDR3 spans 13 amino acids. Germline CDR1 reads ENHRY; CDR2 reads SYGVKD. Trimming took off 11 bases at V and 3 bases at J, with 14 bases between the two ends. Here the CDR3 DNA reads TGTGCCGCGGGGGCAGGGGACAATCAGCCCCAGCATTTT. Its protein is CAAGAGDNQPQHF.

This clonotype has only a few counts. The chain carries TRBV12-3 or TRBV12-4 and TRBJ1-1; D ambiguous. Deletions cut 3 bases from V and 8 bases from J, with 13 bases between. This CDR3 is built from 13 residues. For the CDR3, the DNA is TGTGCCAGCAGTTTCATCTCTGATTCCGAAGCTTTCTTT. It specifies CASSFISDSEAFF.

The CDR3 here is CASSLRGDGNTEAFF. The CDR3 nucleotides are TGTGCCAGCAGCTTACGTGGGGACGGGAACACTGAAGCTTTCTTT. The chain is built from TRBV11-2 and TRBJ1-1; possible D gene TRBD1, 5 bases. The V gene lost 2 bases and the J gene lost 1 base, with 11 bases spanning the gap. This CDR3 is built from 15 residues. CDR1 and CDR2 (germline): SGHAT, FQNNGV.

This chain links TRBV19 with TRBJ2-3; 10 bases map to TRBD2. This CDR3 comprises 17 residues. The V and J ends lost 1 base and 2 bases, in that order; junction bases with no gene match: 6. Germline V lookup: CDR1 LNHDA, CDR2 SQIVND (reference sequence). This chain's CDR3 is CASSIAHSGGLTDTQYF. Here the CDR3 DNA reads TGTGCCAGTAGTATAGCGCATAGCGGGGGGCTCACAGATACGCAGTATTTT.

In this sample, this clonotype turned up a few times. This chain uses TRBV4-3 with TRBJ1-4; perhaps TRBD1 as D (5 bases). The CDR3 is made up of 17 amino acids. With 1 base removed from V and 6 bases from J, the gap between germline ends came to 18 bases. CDR1 LGHNA and CDR2 YSLEER come from the germline V gene. Written as DNA, the CDR3 is TGCGCCAGCAGCCAAGTTACCACTCCGGGACCAGATGAAAAACTGTTTTTT. Its protein is CASSQVTTPGPDEKLFF.

CDR3 sequence: CSVGTGGSTGELFF. CDR3 nucleotide sequence: TGCAGCGTTGGAACAGGGGGCAGCACCGGGGAGCTGTTTTTT. The chain employs TRBV29-1 and TRBJ2-2; 9 positions agree with TRBD1. Trimming at V came to 4 bases and at J to 4 bases, leaving 4 bases not matched to a gene. This CDR3 is built from 14 residues. From germline, CDR1 is SQVTM and CDR2 ANQGSEA.

This clonotype came up a few times. The junction departs from germline at one end; a sequencing error may be responsible. The V and J genes are TRBV7-2 and TRBJ2-7; 10 bases map to TRBD2. From germline, CDR1 is SGHTA and CDR2 FQGNSA. CDR3 size: 15 residues. The CDR3 sequence: CASSLRGPSGSQAFF. In nucleotides, the CDR3 is TGTGCCAGCAGCTTACGGGGGCCTAGCGGGAGCCAAGCTTTTTTC.

This clonotype was seen more than once but under ten times. CDR3 nucleotide sequence: TGTGCCAGCAGTCCAATTCTGAATTCACCCCTCCACTTT. It translates to CASSPILNSPLHF. The V and J genes are TRBV7-6 and TRBJ1-6; no firm D call. There are 13 residues in the CDR3. The ends were cut back, 6 bases at V and 7 bases at J, with 10 bases in the middle. Germline lookup yields CDR1 SGHVS and CDR2 FNYEAQ.

J is TRBJ1-5 and V is TRBV7-2; 8 bases are shared with TRBD1. The trim removed 5 bases at V and 4 bases at J, leaving 7 bases unmatched. CDR1 and CDR2 (germline): SGHTA, FQGNSA. This CDR3 is 15 amino acids long. The CDR3 DNA follows: TGTACCAGCAGCCCAGACAGGGGCTGGAATCAGCCCCAGCATTTT. Protein product: CTSSPDRGWNQPQHF.

This clonotype was detected ten times or more. This sequence joins TRBV7-2 and TRBJ1-5; D is unclear. This CDR3 has 15 residues. CDR1 SGHTA and CDR2 FQGNSA come from the germline V gene. The germline V and J ends were trimmed by 3 bases and 1 base, with 10 bases remaining between them. CDR3 nucleotide sequence: TGTGCCAGCAGCTTCACAACAGTAAGCAATCAGCCCCAGCATTTT. Residues: CASSFTTVSNQPQHF.